Shown below are 4 T cell receptor beta chains from a single sample sequenced in a study of post-analysis software for immune sequencing data. The library was made from cDNA and included unique molecular identifiers. TCRdb redid the calling of the PCR reads with MiXCR, one entry per CDR3 protein. The data show approximately 730,000 distinct CDR3 sequences, 30% seen once. Study-wide findings and caveats: Higher frequency in patients than in controls was seen for five TRBV segments, with TRBV5-6, TRBV5-1 and TRBV20-1 among them.

The antigens for these receptors are not known. Source material: blood. All receptors come from a girl aged 10 to 17 with multiple sclerosis.

The sample holds a few counts of this clonotype. An end of the junction does not agree with germline; a read error may underlie this. CDR3 in DNA: TGCGCCAGCAGCCAAGGGGAGGGCTCTGGGGCCAACGTCCCGACTTTC. Protein sequence: CASSQGEGSGANVPTF. The gene calls are TRBV4-1 and TRBJ2-6; 7 nucleotides align to TRBD2. This CDR3 is 16 amino acids long. CDR1 is MGHRA and CDR2 is YSYEKL in the germline V gene.

This clonotype was found a few times. The chain recombines TRBV5-1 with TRBJ2-3; a possible D gene is TRBD1 (6 bases). Germline-derived CDR1 and CDR2 are SGHRS and YFSETQ. Deletions cut 4 bases from V and 2 bases from J, with 14 bases between. There are 15 residues in the CDR3. The chain's CDR3 is CASSPGQTYTDTQYF. In DNA, the CDR3 is TGCGCCAGCAGCCCAGGACAGACGTACACAGATACGCAGTATTTT.

Only a few counts were recorded for this clonotype. The CDR3 coding sequence is TGTGCCACGGGGGTCGAGGAAACCGGGGAGCTGTTTTTT. This translates into CATGVEETGELFF. The V and J genes are TRBV15 and TRBJ2-2; either TRBD1 or TRBD2 may supply D (5 bases each). The CDR3 totals 13 residues. CDR1 and CDR2 from the germline V gene are LNHNV and YYDKDF (reference sequence). Trimming pared 9 bases from V and 5 bases from J, leaving 13 bases between.

There are a few counts of this clonotype. The chain has TRBV9 and TRBJ1-1; D is ambiguous. Germline CDR1 is SGDLS and CDR2 is YYNGEE. The length of the CDR3 is 15 residues. V lost 0 bases and J lost 0, with 9 bases in between. CDR3 residues: CASSVGLRMNTEAFF. The CDR3, as DNA: TGTGCCAGCAGCGTAGGTCTACGGATGAACACTGAAGCTTTCTTT.